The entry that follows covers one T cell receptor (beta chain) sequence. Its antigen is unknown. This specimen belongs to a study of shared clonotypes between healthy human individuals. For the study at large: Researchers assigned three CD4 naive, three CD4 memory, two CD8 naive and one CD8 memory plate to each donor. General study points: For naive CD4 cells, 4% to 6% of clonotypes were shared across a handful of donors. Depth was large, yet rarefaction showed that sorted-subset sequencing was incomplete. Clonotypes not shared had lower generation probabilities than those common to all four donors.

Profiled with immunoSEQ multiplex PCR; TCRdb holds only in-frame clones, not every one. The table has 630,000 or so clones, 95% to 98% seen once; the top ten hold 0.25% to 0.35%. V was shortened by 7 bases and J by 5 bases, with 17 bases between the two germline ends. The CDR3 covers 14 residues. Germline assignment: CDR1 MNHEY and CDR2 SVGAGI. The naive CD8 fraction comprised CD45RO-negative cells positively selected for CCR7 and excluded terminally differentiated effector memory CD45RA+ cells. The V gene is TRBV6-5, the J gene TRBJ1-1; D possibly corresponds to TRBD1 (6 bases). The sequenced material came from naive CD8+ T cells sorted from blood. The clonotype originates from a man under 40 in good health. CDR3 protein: CASKGVDRVTEAFF. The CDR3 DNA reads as TGTGCCAGCAAGGGGGTGGATCGGGTAACTGAAGCTTTCTTT.